Presented here are 17 T cell receptor beta chains from one specimen sequenced in a study of cytomegalovirus exposure and HLA in healthy donors. Primers for the PCR totalled 60 Vbeta and 13 Jbeta. The table came from immunoSEQ multiplex PCR; TCRdb's copy has only in-frame clones and leaves some out. The sample's table shows roughly 82,000 clones. Sequencing was done on a sample of PBMCs. Source of these receptors: a woman aged 55 to 70 in good health and CMV-seronegative.

The chain employs TRBV19 and TRBJ2-7, with 11 bases identical to TRBD2. The CDR3 totals 17 residues. J was trimmed by 2 bases and V by 3 bases; bases with no gene match: 9. Germline values: CDR1 LNHDA, CDR2 SQIVND (reference sequence). Here the CDR3 reads CASSIGASGRTPYEQYF. The CDR3 DNA is TGTGCCAGTAGTATTGGGGCTAGCGGGAGGACCCCCTACGAGCAGTACTTC.

The chain has TRBV10-3 and TRBJ1-1; perhaps TRBD1 as D (6 bases). This CDR3 region has 14 residues. Germline values: CDR1 ENHRY, CDR2 SYGVKD. The germline V and J ends were trimmed by 10 bases and 3 bases, with 18 bases remaining between them. CDR3 loop: CATTGQGTDTEAFF. The DNA of the CDR3 is TGTGCCACCACGGGGCAGGGGACGGACACTGAAGCTTTCTTT.

The genes are TRBV7-9 and TRBJ1-4, with 10 bases lining up with TRBD1. The CDR3 extends over 17 amino acids. The germline CDR1 and CDR2 sequences are SEHNR and FQNEAQ (reference sequence). V lost 3 bases to trimming and J lost 8 bases; unmatched junction nucleotides: 12. CDR3 sequence: CASSFGISGTGDEKLFF. CDR3 DNA: TGTGCCAGCAGCTTTGGAATTTCCGGGACAGGGGACGAAAAACTGTTTTTT.

Here the CDR3 reads CATSRTGGAGNEQFF. The DNA of the CDR3 is TGTGCCACCAGCAGGACGGGAGGGGCTGGGAATGAGCAGTTCTTC. The chain recombines TRBV15 with TRBJ2-1, with 8 positions matching TRBD2. Per germline, CDR1 LNHNV and CDR2 YYDKDF (reference sequence). The CDR3 covers 15 residues. V was clipped by 3 bases and J by 7 bases; unmatched bases: 8.

The chain recombines TRBV6-1 with TRBJ1-1; tentative D call: TRBD1 (5 bases). V was cut by 1 base and J by 6 bases, with 9 bases left in between. CDR1 MNHNS and CDR2 SASEGT come from the germline V gene. The CDR3 consists of 13 residues. DNA of the CDR3: TGTGCCAGCAGTGAAGACAGGATATCTGAAGCTTTCTTT. It specifies CASSEDRISEAFF.

The rearrangement uses TRBV7-9 and TRBJ1-5, with 7 positions matching TRBD1. The CDR3 is 14 residues long. Per the germline V gene, CDR1 is SEHNR and CDR2 is FQNEAQ (reference sequence). J gave up 3 bases and V 5 bases, and 4 bases lay outside the gene matches. Written as DNA, the CDR3 is TGTGCCAGCAGCGCGACAGGGTCCAATCAGCCCCAGCATTTT. Translated: CASSATGSNQPQHF.

The rearrangement links TRBV27 to TRBJ2-1; D is uncertain. The CDR3 loop spans 15 amino acids. The V end was cut by 5 bases, the J end by 0 bases, with 11 bases between. Germline V gives CDR1 MNHEY, CDR2 SMNVEV (reference sequence). DNA for the CDR3: TGTGCCAGCAGTCCCCAGGCTGACTCCTACAATGAGCAGTTCTTC. It yields the protein CASSPQADSYNEQFF.

The chain links TRBV9 to TRBJ2-3; 10 bases are shared with TRBD2. The CDR3 is made up of 15 amino acids. Germline trimming cut 3 bases from V and 0 bases from J; bases unmatched to any gene: 1. The germline V gene has CDR1 SGDLS and CDR2 YYNGEE. The CDR3 reads CASSATSGSTDTQYF. CDR3 coding DNA: TGTGCCAGCAGCGCGACTAGCGGGAGCACAGATACGCAGTATTTT.

V and J are TRBV28 and TRBJ2-7, with 7 bases fitting TRBD1. Per the germline V gene, CDR1 is MDHEN and CDR2 is SYDVKM. The V and J ends lost 5 bases and 7 bases, in that order; junction bases with no gene match: 5. The CDR3 length is 12 residues. The CDR3 DNA sequence: TGTGCCAGCAGTGGACAGGTTCCGGAGCAGTACTTC. It translates to CASSGQVPEQYF.

The genes are TRBV27 and TRBJ2-3; tentatively, D is TRBD2 (5 bases). Germline V gene lookup returns CDR1 MNHEY and CDR2 SMNVEV (reference sequence). V lost 6 bases and J lost 3, with 10 bases in between. The CDR3 runs to 13 residues. The CDR3 region is CASRKAETDTQYF. The CDR3, as DNA: TGTGCCAGCAGAAAAGCGGAAACAGATACGCAGTATTTT.

The gene calls are TRBV6-1 and TRBJ2-5; TRBD1 matches 12 bases. The J call may not be correct, given that the DNA end is closer to TRBJ2-7. CDR1 is MNHNS, CDR2 SASEGT, per germline. The CDR3 totals 14 residues. The CDR3 DNA sequence: TGTGCCATATCCGGGACAGGGGGCCCCTACGAGCAGTACTTC. It encodes CAISGTGGPYEQYF.

The CDR3 DNA reads as TGCGCCAGCAGGGAGGGGACCCGGAGGCTAGCGGGGCCCCCCTACAATGAGCAGTTCTTC. This sequence encodes CASREGTRRLAGPPYNEQFF. The chain links TRBV10-1 to TRBJ2-1, with 9 positions matching TRBD2. Trimming at V came to 6 bases and at J to 2 bases, leaving 20 bases not matched to a gene. This CDR3 region has 20 residues. The germline V gene encodes CDR1 WNHNN and CDR2 SYGVQD (reference sequence).

V gene TRBV6-6 combines with J gene TRBJ1-2, with TRBD1 matching over 10 bases. The CDR3 totals 14 residues. From germline, CDR1 is MNHNY and CDR2 SVGAGI (reference sequence). Losses at the gene ends were 5 bases for V and 4 bases for J; bases not matched to a gene: 4. CDR3 sequence (DNA): TGTGCCAGCAGTCTGGGGACAGGGGTCTATGGCTACACCTTC. Its translation: CASSLGTGVYGYTF.

This chain connects TRBV28 to TRBJ2-7, with 10 nucleotides matching TRBD1. Germline loops: CDR1 MDHEN, CDR2 SYDVKM. With V trimmed by 10 bases and J by 6 bases, 9 bases remained unmatched. This CDR3 has 13 amino acids. The DNA of the CDR3 is TGTGCCACCCGTAGGGACAGGGGCCGCGAGCAGTACTTC. This encodes CATRRDRGREQYF.

The gene calls are TRBV5-1 and TRBJ2-5; TRBD1 matches 9 bases. The end of the DNA aligns better with TRBJ2-7, so the J call may be wrong. The CDR3 length is 15 residues. The V gene's germline CDR1 is SGHRS and CDR2 YFSETQ. The CDR3 reads CASSLTGTGNHEQYF. Here the CDR3 DNA reads TGCGCCAGCAGCTTGACCGGGACAGGGAACCACGAGCAGTACTTC.

The chain carries TRBV28 and TRBJ1-4; perhaps TRBD1 as D (6 bases). In germline, CDR1 is MDHEN, CDR2 SYDVKM. Deletions cut 8 bases from V and 4 bases from J, with 14 bases between. This CDR3 comprises 14 residues. CDR3 protein: CASASWTVNEKLFF. In nucleotides, the CDR3 is TGTGCCAGCGCTAGCTGGACAGTTAATGAAAAACTGTTTTTT.

The rearrangement joins TRBV25-1 to TRBJ1-2, with TRBD1 matching over 10 bases. With 1 base clipped from V and 4 bases from J, the junction kept 3 bases outside the gene matches. Germline lookup yields CDR1 MGHDK and CDR2 SYGVNS. This CDR3 has 15 amino acids. The CDR3 nucleotides read TGTGCCAGCAGTGAATTGACAGGGGGCGGCTATGGCTACACCTTC. This encodes CASSELTGGGYGYTF.